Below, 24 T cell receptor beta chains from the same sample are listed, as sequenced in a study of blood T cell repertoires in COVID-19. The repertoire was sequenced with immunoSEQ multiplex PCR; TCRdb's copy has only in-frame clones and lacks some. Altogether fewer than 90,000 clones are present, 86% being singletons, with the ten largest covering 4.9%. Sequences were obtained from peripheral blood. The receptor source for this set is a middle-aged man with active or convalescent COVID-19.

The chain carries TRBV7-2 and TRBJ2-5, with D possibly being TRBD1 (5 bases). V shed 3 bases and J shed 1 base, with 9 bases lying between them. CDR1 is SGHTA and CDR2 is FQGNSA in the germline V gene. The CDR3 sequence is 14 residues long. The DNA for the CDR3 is TGTGCCAGCAGCTTCTACAGGAGCCAAGAGACCCAGTACTTC. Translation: CASSFYRSQETQYF.

The CDR3 reads CASSLEGISGNTIYF. In DNA form, the CDR3 reads TGCGCCAGCAGCTTGGAGGGGATCTCTGGAAACACCATATATTTT. The chain joins TRBV5-1 to TRBJ1-3, with D perhaps TRBD1 (5 bases). There are 15 residues in the CDR3. The germline CDR1 and CDR2 sequences are SGHRS and YFSETQ. Trimming pared 0 bases from V and 0 bases from J, leaving 7 bases between. Supplemented by reference TRBV5-1 and TRBJ1-3, the full variable domain reads KAGVTQTPRYLIKTRGQQVTLSCSPISGHRSVSWYQQTPGQGLQFLFEYFSETQRNKGNFPGRFSGRQFSNSRSEMNVSTLELGDSALYLCASSLEGISGNTIYFGEGSWLTVV.

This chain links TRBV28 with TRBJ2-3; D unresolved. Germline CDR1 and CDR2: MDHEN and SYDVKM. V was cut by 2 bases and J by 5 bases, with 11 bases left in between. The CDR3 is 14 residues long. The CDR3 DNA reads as TGTGCCAGCAGTTTACAGGTTCAGCTAGATACGCAGTATTTT. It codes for CASSLQVQLDTQYF.

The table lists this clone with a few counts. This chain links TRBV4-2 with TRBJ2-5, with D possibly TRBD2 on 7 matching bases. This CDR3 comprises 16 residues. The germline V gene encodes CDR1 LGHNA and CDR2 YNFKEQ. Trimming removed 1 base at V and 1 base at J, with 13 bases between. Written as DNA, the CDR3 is TGTGCCAGCAGCCAAGCTTTGGGGGGGCCCCAAGAGACCCAGTACTTC. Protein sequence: CASSQALGGPQETQYF.

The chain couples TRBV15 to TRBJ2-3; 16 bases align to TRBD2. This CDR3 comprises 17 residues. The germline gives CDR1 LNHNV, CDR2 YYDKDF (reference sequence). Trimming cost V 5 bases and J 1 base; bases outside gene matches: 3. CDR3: CATSGTSGGARTDTQYF. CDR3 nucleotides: TGTGCCACCAGCGGGACTAGCGGGGGGGCGCGCACAGATACGCAGTATTTT.

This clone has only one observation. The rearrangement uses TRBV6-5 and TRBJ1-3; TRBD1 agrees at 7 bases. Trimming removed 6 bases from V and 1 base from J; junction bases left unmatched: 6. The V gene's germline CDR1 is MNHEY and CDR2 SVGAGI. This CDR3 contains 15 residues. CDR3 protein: CASRMTGSSGNTIYF. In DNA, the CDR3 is TGTGCCAGCAGAATGACAGGGTCTTCTGGAAACACCATATATTTT.

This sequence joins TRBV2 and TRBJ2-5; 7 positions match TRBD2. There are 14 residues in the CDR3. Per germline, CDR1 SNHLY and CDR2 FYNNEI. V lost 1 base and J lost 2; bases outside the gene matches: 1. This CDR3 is CASSEGGGQETQYF. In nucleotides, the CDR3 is TGTGCCAGCAGTGAAGGGGGGGGACAAGAGACCCAGTACTTC. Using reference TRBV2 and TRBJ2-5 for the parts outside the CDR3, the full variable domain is EPEVTQTPSHQVTQMGQEVILRCVPISNHLYFYWYRQILGQKVEFLVSFYNNEISEKSEIFDDQFSVERPDGSNFTLKIRSTKLEDSAMYFCASSEGGGQETQYFGPGTRLLVL.

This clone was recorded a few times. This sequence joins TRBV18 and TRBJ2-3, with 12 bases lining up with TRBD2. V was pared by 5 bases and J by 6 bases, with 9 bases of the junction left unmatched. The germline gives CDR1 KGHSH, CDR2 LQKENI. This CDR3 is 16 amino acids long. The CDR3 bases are TGTGCCAGCTCATCAGGACTAGCGGGGACTAAGGATACGCAGTATTTT. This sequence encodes CASSSGLAGTKDTQYF.

The CDR3 DNA follows: TGTGCCAGCACCGGGACAGGGGTTAGCAATCAGCCCCAGCATTTT. Its translation: CASTGTGVSNQPQHF. J is TRBJ1-5 and V is TRBV6-5; 10 nucleotides align to TRBD1. Germline V gene data show CDR1 as MNHEY and CDR2 as SVGAGI. V was pared by 7 bases and J by 0 bases, with 3 bases of the junction left unmatched. This CDR3 has 15 residues.

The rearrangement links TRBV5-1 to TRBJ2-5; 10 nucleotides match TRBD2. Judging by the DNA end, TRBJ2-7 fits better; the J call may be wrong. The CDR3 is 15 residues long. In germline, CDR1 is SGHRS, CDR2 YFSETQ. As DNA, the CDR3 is TGCGCCAGCAGCGAGATCGCTAGCGGGGGATACGAGCAGTACTTC. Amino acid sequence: CASSEIASGGYEQYF.

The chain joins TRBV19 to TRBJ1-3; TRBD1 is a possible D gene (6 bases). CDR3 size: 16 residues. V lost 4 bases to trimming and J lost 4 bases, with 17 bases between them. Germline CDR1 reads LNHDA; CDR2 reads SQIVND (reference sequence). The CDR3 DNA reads TGTGCCAGTAGTACCCTTGGGGGCGCCGGGGGAAACACCATATATTTT. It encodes CASSTLGGAGGNTIYF.

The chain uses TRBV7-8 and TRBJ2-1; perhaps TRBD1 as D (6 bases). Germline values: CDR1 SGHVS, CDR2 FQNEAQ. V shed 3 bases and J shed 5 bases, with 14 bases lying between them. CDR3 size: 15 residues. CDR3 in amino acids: CASSFYRVRDNEQFF. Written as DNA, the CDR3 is TGTGCCAGCAGCTTCTACAGGGTAAGGGACAATGAGCAGTTCTTC.

CDR3 loop: CASSEQGAGTDTQYF. CDR3 sequence (DNA): TGTGCCAGCAGCGAACAGGGGGCCGGCACAGATACGCAGTATTTT. This sequence joins TRBV2 and TRBJ2-3; TRBD1 agrees at 9 bases. The germline gives CDR1 SNHLY, CDR2 FYNNEI. Trimming removed 6 bases from V and 1 base from J; junction bases left unmatched: 5. CDR3 length: 15 residues.

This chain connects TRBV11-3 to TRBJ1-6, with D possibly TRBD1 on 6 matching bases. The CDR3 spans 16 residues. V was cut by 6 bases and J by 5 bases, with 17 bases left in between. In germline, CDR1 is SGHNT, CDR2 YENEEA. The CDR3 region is CASRSRGGANNSPLHF. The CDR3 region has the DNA TGTGCCAGCAGATCTAGAGGGGGAGCAAATAATTCACCCCTCCACTTT.

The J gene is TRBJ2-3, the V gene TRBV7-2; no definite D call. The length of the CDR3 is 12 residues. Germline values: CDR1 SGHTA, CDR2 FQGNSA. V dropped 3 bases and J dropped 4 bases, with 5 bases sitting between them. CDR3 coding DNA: TGTGCCAGCAGCTTTAGCTCAGATACGCAGTATTTT. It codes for CASSFSSDTQYF.

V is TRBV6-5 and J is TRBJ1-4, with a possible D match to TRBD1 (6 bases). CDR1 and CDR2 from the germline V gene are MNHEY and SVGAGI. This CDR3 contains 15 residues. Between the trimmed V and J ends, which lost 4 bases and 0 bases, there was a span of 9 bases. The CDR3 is CASSSNRATNEKLFF. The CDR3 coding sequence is TGTGCCAGCAGTTCGAACAGGGCAACTAATGAAAAACTGTTTTTT.

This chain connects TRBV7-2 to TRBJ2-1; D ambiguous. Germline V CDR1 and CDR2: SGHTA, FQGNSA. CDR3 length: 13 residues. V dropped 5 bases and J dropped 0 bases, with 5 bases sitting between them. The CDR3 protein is CASSPLSYNEQFF. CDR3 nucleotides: TGTGCCAGCAGCCCTCTCTCCTACAATGAGCAGTTCTTC.

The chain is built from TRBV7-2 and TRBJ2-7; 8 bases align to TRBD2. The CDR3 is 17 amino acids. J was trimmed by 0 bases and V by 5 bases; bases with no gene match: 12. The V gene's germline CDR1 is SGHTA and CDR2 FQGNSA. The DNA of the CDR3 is TGTGCCAGCAGCCCTGGTGGTAGCGGGGCGGGCTCCTACGAGCAGTACTTC. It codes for CASSPGGSGAGSYEQYF.

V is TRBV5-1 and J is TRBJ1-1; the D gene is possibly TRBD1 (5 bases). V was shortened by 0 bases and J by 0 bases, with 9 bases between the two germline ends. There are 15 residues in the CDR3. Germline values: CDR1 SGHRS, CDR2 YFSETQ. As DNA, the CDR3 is TGCGCCAGCAGCTTGGGCGGGGGGATGAACACTGAAGCTTTCTTT. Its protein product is CASSLGGGMNTEAFF.

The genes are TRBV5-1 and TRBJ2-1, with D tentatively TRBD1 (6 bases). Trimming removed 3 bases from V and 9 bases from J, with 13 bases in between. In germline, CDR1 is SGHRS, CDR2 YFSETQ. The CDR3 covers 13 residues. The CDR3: CASSSTGGSEQFF. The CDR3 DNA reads TGCGCCAGCAGCTCGACAGGTGGGTCTGAGCAGTTCTTC.

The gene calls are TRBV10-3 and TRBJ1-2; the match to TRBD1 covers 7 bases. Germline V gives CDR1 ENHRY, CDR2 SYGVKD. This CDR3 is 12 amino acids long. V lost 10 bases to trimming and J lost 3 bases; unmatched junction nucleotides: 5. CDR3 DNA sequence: TGTGCCACCACAGGGGAACACTATGGCTACACCTTC. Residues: CATTGEHYGYTF.

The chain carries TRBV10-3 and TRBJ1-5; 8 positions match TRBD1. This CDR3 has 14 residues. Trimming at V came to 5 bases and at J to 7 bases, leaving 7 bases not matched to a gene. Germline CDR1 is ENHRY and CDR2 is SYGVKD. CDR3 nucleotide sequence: TGTGCCATCAGTCCCGGACAGGGTGAACAGCCCCAGCATTTT. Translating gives CAISPGQGEQPQHF.

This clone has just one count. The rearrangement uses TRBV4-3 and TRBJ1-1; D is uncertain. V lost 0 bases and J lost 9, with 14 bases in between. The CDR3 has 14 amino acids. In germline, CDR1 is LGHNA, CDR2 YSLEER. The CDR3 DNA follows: TGCGCCAGCAGCCAAGATGCACTAGGGTATAAAGCTTTCTTT. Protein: CASSQDALGYKAFF.

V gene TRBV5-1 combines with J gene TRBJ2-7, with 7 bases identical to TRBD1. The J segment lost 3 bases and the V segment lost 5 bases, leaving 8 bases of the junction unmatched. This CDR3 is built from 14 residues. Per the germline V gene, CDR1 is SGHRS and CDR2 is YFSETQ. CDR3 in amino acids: CASRMPGQNYEQYF. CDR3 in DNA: TGCGCCAGCAGAATGCCGGGACAGAACTACGAGCAGTACTTC.